This TCR beta chain was observed in a study of neurological immune-mediated disorders. As for the cDNA, it was generated by 5'RACE with 10-nucleotide random UMIs. Every sequencing run produced over 200 million TCR-beta sequences, and the sequences from any one run covered 15-18 subjects. MiXCR, run by TCRdb on the 5' RACE reads, gives a single entry per CDR3 protein. The sample consists of approximately 45,000 distinct CDR3 sequences, around an eighth of them appearing once. The time point denotes: longitudinal time-point 3. Unsorted libraries were generated from 2 million PBMCs held at -80 degrees C. In its sample, this clonotype was seen many times. Its antigen remains unknown. General study results and limits: HTLV-1-associated myelopathy displayed the greatest TCR clonal expansion, and multiple sclerosis exhibited the smallest, lower than that of healthy controls.

There are 15 residues in the CDR3. V lost 0 bases, J lost 4 bases, and 10 bases lay in between. CDR1 and CDR2 (germline): SGHKS, YYEKEE (reference sequence). Material for sequencing was PBMCs. This TCR was recovered from a man aged 25 to 40 in good health. The chain joins TRBV5-5 to TRBJ2-2; D is uncertain. The CDR3 bases are TGTGCCAGCAGCTTGGAATGGGCCCCCACCGGGGAGCTGTTTTTT. Protein: CASSLEWAPTGELFF.